The 23 T cell receptor beta chains in this list originate from one sample, sequenced in a study of tumor-infiltrating lymphocytes in primary liver carcinoma. The researchers produced TCR beta cDNA from around 0.5 ug total RNA with a constant-region primer. Slightly modified ARM-PCR served as the procedure for the TCR beta libraries. These libraries came from three rounds of nested multiplex PCR. Amplification in the first two PCR rounds was performed using TRBV1-TRBV30 forward primers and a C-beta reverse primer for 10 cycles each. MiXCR was run by TCRdb on the multiplex PCR reads, yielding one entry per CDR3 protein. The profile shows 310,000 or so distinct CDR3 sequences, around 50% of them singletons. In addition to blood RNA drawn from unsorted whole blood, germline DNA was extracted. Sequencing was carried out using peripheral blood. These receptors came from a woman younger than 45 with primary liver carcinoma and hepatitis B virus infection.

Note on this clonotype: At one end the junction does not follow the germline gene, possibly because of a read error. The chain carries TRBV4-3 and TRBJ1-1; D not resolved. Germline V lookup: CDR1 LGHNA, CDR2 YSLEER. The CDR3 runs 13 residues. CDR3 amino acids: CASSQDGVTEALF. In DNA form, the CDR3 reads TGTGCCAGCAGTCAAGATGGGGTCACTGAAGCTCTCTTT.

This clonotype was seen only once. Compared with germline, one end of the junction differs, possibly owing to a read error. This chain joins TRBV11-2 and TRBJ2-6; maybe TRBD1 (5 bases). This CDR3 has 15 residues. Germline V gene data show CDR1 as SGHAT and CDR2 as FQNNGV. The DNA for the CDR3 is TGTGCCAGCAGCCGCCTGGGTTCTGGGGCCAAGGTCCTGACTTTC. Translated: CASSRLGSGAKVLTF.

In its sample, this clonotype was seen a few times. The chain has TRBV12-3 or TRBV12-4 and TRBJ2-2; D not certain. CDR3 size: 16 residues. V lost 7 bases and J lost 4, with 19 bases in between. The CDR3 region is CASKGDRWESTGELFF. DNA for the CDR3: TGTGCCAGCAAAGGAGATCGGTGGGAATCCACCGGGGAGCTGTTTTTT.

About this clonotype itself: Being one base from a much bigger clone, this may be a read error. This chain connects TRBV5-4 to TRBJ2-2; the match to TRBD2 covers 8 bases. This CDR3 has 15 residues. Germline lookup yields CDR1 SGHNT and CDR2 YYREEE (reference sequence). The CDR3 sequence is CASSFKAGDVGELLF. The CDR3 DNA reads TGTGCCAGCAGCTTTAAAGCGGGAGATGTTGGGGAGCTGTTATTT. Using reference TRBV5-4 and TRBJ2-2 for the parts outside the CDR3, the full variable domain is ETGVTQSPTHLIKTRGQQVTLRCSSQSGHNTVSWYQQALGQGPQFIFQYYREEENGRGNFPPRFSGLQFPNYSSELNVNALELDDSALYLCASSFKAGDVGELLFGEGSRLTVL.

A remark on this clonotype: Germline and junction disagree at one end, which may indicate a read error. The V call is TRBV4-1, the J call TRBJ2-3, with 10 bases lining up with TRBD2. Germline CDR1 MGHRA, CDR2 YSYEKL. CDR3 length: 18 residues. The CDR3, as DNA: TGCGCCAGTAGCCATCGTACTAGCGGGACGGCTAGCACAGATACGCAGTATTTT. Its protein is CASSHRTSGTASTDTQYF.

This clonotype was observed at least ten times. The chain recombines TRBV4-1 with TRBJ2-3; the match to TRBD2 covers 7 bases. Looked up from germline, CDR1 is MGHRA and CDR2 is YSYEKL. The CDR3 sequence is 12 residues long. V shed 1 base, J shed 8 bases, and the junction held 0 bases outside the gene matches. For the CDR3, the DNA is TGCGCCAGCAGCCAAGCGGGGGGTACGCAGTATTTT. Amino acids: CASSQAGGTQYF.

The chain employs TRBV5-6 and TRBJ2-1; tentatively, D is TRBD1 or TRBD2 (5 bases each). The V end was cut by 4 bases, the J end by 5 bases, with 13 bases between. Germline values: CDR1 SGHDT, CDR2 YYEEEE. This CDR3 spans 14 amino acids. The CDR3 DNA reads as TGTGCCAGCAGCGGGGGTAACAGAGACAATGAGCAGTTCTTC. This sequence encodes CASSGGNRDNEQFF.

The chain carries TRBV20-1 and TRBJ2-7, with D possibly being TRBD1 (6 bases). Germline values: CDR1 DFQATT, CDR2 SNEGSKA (reference sequence). Trimming removed 4 bases at V and 1 base at J, with 17 bases between. The CDR3 spans 15 residues. In DNA, the CDR3 is TGCAGTGCTAACTCCCCGACAGGATCGTCCTACGAGCAGTACTTC. This gives the protein CSANSPTGSSYEQYF.

The chain joins TRBV6-1 to TRBJ1-5, with D possibly being TRBD1 (5 bases). This CDR3 is 15 amino acids long. Germline V gives CDR1 MNHNS, CDR2 SASEGT. Trimming removed 6 bases from V and 0 bases from J, with 12 bases in between. The CDR3 is CASRMDDSSNQPQHF. As DNA, the CDR3 is TGTGCCAGCAGGATGGACGACAGTAGCAATCAGCCCCAGCATTTT.

This clonotype came up a few times. One end of the junction fails to match germline, which may point to a read error. The rearrangement links TRBV7-9 to TRBJ2-7; D gene ambiguous. Germline loops: CDR1 SEHNR, CDR2 FQNEAQ (reference sequence). This CDR3 is built from 13 residues. CDR3 protein: CASSPVGWQIMFF. As DNA, the CDR3 is TGTGCCAGCAGCCCCGTTGGGTGGCAAATCATGTTCTTC.

About this clonotype: Possible read error: a much larger clone is one base away. The chain recombines TRBV12-3 or TRBV12-4 with TRBJ1-5; D not certain. The CDR3 is 15 residues long. Here the CDR3 DNA reads TGTGCCAGCAGCCAAAACCGGAAAAACAATCATCCCCAGCATTTT. Its translation is CASSQNRKNNHPQHF.

In the case of this clonotype: An end of the junction differs from the germline gene, which may be a read error. The V and J genes are TRBV11-2 and TRBJ2-3; D might be TRBD1 (5 bases). Germline CDR1 SGHAT, CDR2 FQNNGV. The CDR3 is 13 residues long. The CDR3 here is CAGRVPITYTQYF. CDR3 in DNA: TGTGCCGGCAGGGTGCCCATCACATATACGCAGTATTTT.

The sample holds one count of this clonotype. V is TRBV28 and J is TRBJ2-2; TRBD2 matches at 14 bases. V lost 5 bases and J lost 3; bases outside the gene matches: 5. Germline-derived CDR1 and CDR2 are MDHEN and SYDVKM. The CDR3 extends over 17 amino acids. CDR3 DNA: TGTGCCAGCAGTCGACCGGGACTAGCGGGAGACACCGGGGAGCTGTTTTTT. Translating gives CASSRPGLAGDTGELFF.

The chain employs TRBV12-3 or TRBV12-4 and TRBJ2-2, with D uncertain. V lost 5 bases to trimming and J lost 6 bases, with 4 bases between them. The CDR3 runs 11 residues. The CDR3, as DNA: TGTGCCAGCAGTAAGGCCGGGGAGCTGTTTTTT. Translation gives CASSKAGELFF.

CDR3 loop: CASSSGGRADTQYF. As DNA, the CDR3 is TGCGCCAGCAGTTCGGGGGGGAGGGCAGATACGCAGTATTTT. J is TRBJ2-3 and V is TRBV4-1; the match to TRBD2 covers 8 bases. Germline trimming cut 6 bases from V and 4 bases from J; bases unmatched to any gene: 6. The CDR3 is 14 amino acids. CDR1 is MGHRA and CDR2 is YSYEKL in the germline V gene.

This chain links TRBV5-5 with TRBJ2-7, with D perhaps matching TRBD1 or TRBD2 (7 bases each). The V gene's germline CDR1 is SGHKS and CDR2 YYEKEE (reference sequence). The CDR3 loop spans 16 amino acids. Trimming removed 2 bases at V and 4 bases at J, with 19 bases between. Here the CDR3 reads CASSFLMGGGGYEQYF. CDR3 in DNA: TGTGCCAGCAGCTTTTTGATGGGAGGGGGCGGATACGAGCAGTACTTC.

This clonotype was picked up a small number of times. The chain has TRBV14 and TRBJ2-2; D is unresolved. Trimming stripped 4 bases from V and 0 bases from J, with 12 bases between. CDR1 SGHDN and CDR2 FVKESK come from the germline V gene. The CDR3 totals 16 residues. CDR3 bases: TGTGCCAGCAGCCCCCCGGACGGTCCGAACACCGGGGAGCTGTTTTTT. Its translation: CASSPPDGPNTGELFF.

This clonotype has ten or more counts. The V and J genes are TRBV6-6 and TRBJ2-2; 8 nucleotides align to TRBD2. Unmatched junction bases numbered 5, after V lost 8 bases and J lost 6 bases. This CDR3 spans 13 amino acids. Germline loops: CDR1 MNHNY, CDR2 SVGAGI (reference sequence). CDR3: CASREGSAGELFF. CDR3 bases: TGTGCCAGCCGGGAGGGTTCCGCCGGGGAGCTGTTTTTT.

The CDR3 spells CAWSARALGIGYTF. CDR3 coding DNA: TGTGCCTGGAGCGCACGGGCACTCGGCATTGGCTACACCTTC. This chain links TRBV30 with TRBJ1-2, with D hard to call. Trimming removed 3 bases at V and 7 bases at J, with 18 bases between. The V gene's germline CDR1 is GTSNPN and CDR2 SVGIG (reference sequence). The CDR3 totals 14 residues.

With respect to this clonotype: Germline and junction disagree at one end, which may indicate a read error. This chain uses TRBV28 with TRBJ2-1; 10 bases map to TRBD2. The CDR3 is made up of 16 amino acids. Germline V CDR1 and CDR2: MDHEN, SYDVKM. As DNA, the CDR3 is TGTACCAGCAGTACCCCGACTAGCGGGTCCTACAATGAGCAGTTCTTC. It translates to CTSSTPTSGSYNEQFF.

In the case of this clonotype: A much larger clone lies one base from this, so it may be a read error. The chain joins TRBV6-1 to TRBJ1-2, with 7 nucleotides matching TRBD1. CDR1 is MNHNS and CDR2 is SASEGT in the germline V gene. CDR3 length equals 15 residues. The DNA for the CDR3 is TGTGCCGGCAGGGGGGGCGGGAGCCAAAACTATGGCTACACCTTC. Translating gives CAGRGGGSQNYGYTF.

The chain links TRBV12-3 or TRBV12-4 to TRBJ1-3; D perhaps matches TRBD1 (5 bases). This CDR3 contains 14 residues. V was pared by 8 bases and J by 4 bases, with 15 bases between. This CDR3 reads CASCEGVTGNTIYF. The CDR3 region has the DNA TGTGCCAGCTGCGAAGGGGTAACGGGAAACACCATATATTTT.

This clonotype has just a few counts. A much larger clone is a single base away; this may be a read error. The V call is TRBV11-1, the J call TRBJ2-7; tentatively, D is TRBD1 (6 bases). Germline CDR1 and CDR2: SGHAT and FQDESV (reference sequence). Trimming removed 1 base at V and 2 bases at J, with 12 bases between. The CDR3 runs to 15 residues. The CDR3 here is CASSLVARTAYEQYF. The CDR3 DNA reads TGTGCCAGCAGCTTAGTGGCAAGGACAGCCTACGAGCAGTACTTC.